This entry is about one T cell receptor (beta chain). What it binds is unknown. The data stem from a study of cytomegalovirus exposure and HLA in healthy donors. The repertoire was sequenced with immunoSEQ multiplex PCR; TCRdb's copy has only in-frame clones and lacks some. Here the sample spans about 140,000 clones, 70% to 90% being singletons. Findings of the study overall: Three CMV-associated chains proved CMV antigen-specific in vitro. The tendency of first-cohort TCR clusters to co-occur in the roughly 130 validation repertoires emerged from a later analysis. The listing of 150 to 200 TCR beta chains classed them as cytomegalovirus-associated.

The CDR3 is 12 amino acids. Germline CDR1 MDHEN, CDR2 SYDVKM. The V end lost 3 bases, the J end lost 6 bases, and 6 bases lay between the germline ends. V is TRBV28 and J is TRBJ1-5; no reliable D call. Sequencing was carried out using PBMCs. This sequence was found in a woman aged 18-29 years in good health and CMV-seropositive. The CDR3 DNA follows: TGTGCCAGCAGTTTTACTGGTCAGCCCCAGCATTTT. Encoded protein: CASSFTGQPQHF.